This entry lists 28 T cell receptor beta chains sequenced from one sample in a study of T cell repertoires in cytomegalovirus infection. One entry per CDR3 protein results from TCRdb running MiXCR on the reads. The table records 200,000 to 300,000 distinct CDR3 sequences, roughly 13% of them present only once. The sequencing sample was made of PBMCs. These receptor sequences come from a human donor in good health (CMV status not recorded). Some clones in this sample may be carry-over from other donors' samples.

In its sample, this clonotype was seen a few times. This rearrangement joins TRBV29-1 to TRBJ2-5, with 7 bases lining up with TRBD1. Trimming removed 5 bases from V and 5 bases from J; junction bases left unmatched: 5. The CDR3 spans 12 residues. CDR1 is SQVTM, CDR2 ANQGSEA, per germline. The CDR3 DNA reads as TGCAGCGTTTGGACAGGAGCGGAGACCCAGTACTTC. Protein sequence: CSVWTGAETQYF.

The chain couples TRBV12-3 or TRBV12-4 to TRBJ1-5; D remains unclear. The ends were cut back, 4 bases at V and 7 bases at J, with 11 bases in the middle. The CDR3 has 13 amino acids. The chain's CDR3 is CASSSVFVQPQHF. CDR3 in DNA: TGTGCCAGCAGTTCTGTGTTCGTACAGCCCCAGCATTTT.

This clonotype occurred a few times. This chain uses TRBV6-2 or TRBV6-3 with TRBJ1-1; 7 bases agree with TRBD1. V was pared by 6 bases and J by 2 bases, with 6 bases of the junction left unmatched. Germline V gene data show CDR1 as MNHEY and CDR2 as SVGEGT. This CDR3 is built from 14 residues. Here the CDR3 reads CASRDRRGNTEAFF. CDR3 sequence (DNA): TGTGCCAGCAGGGACAGGAGGGGTAACACTGAAGCTTTCTTT.

This clonotype came up many times. The V call is TRBV7-8, the J call TRBJ2-1; D gene uncertain. CDR3 size: 14 residues. The germline V gene encodes CDR1 SGHVS and CDR2 FQNEAQ. V was trimmed by 4 bases and J by 6 bases, leaving 13 bases between them. CDR3 residues: CASSSRALVNEQFF. The CDR3, as DNA: TGTGCCAGCAGCTCCCGGGCTCTCGTCAATGAGCAGTTCTTC. Full variable domain (outside the CDR3, taken from reference TRBV7-8 and TRBJ2-1): GAGVSQSPRYKVAKRGQDVALRCDPISGHVSLFWYQQALGQGPEFLTYFQNEAQLDKSGLPSDRFFAERPEGSVSTLKIQRTQQEDSAVYLCASSSRALVNEQFFGPGTRLTVL.

The sample holds many counts of this clonotype. The chain uses TRBV5-1 and TRBJ1-1; D gene unclear. The CDR3 consists of 14 residues. Germline V gene data show CDR1 as SGHRS and CDR2 as YFSETQ. The ends were cut back, 2 bases at V and 1 base at J, with 9 bases in the middle. Written as DNA, the CDR3 is TGCGCCAGCAGCTTTAAGGGTGAGAACACTGAAGCTTTCTTT. Protein: CASSFKGENTEAFF.

Concerning this clonotype itself: A much bigger clone sits one base away, suggesting this may be a read error. The conserved closing phenylalanine or tryptophan is absent in this CDR3, likely reflecting a read error. The chain uses TRBV4-2 and TRBJ2-1, with D possibly called TRBD1 or TRBD2 (6 bases each). V was clipped by 4 bases and J by 6 bases, with 19 bases between them. The CDR3 length is 16 residues. Looked up from germline, CDR1 is LGHNA and CDR2 is YNFKEQ. DNA for the CDR3: TGTGCCAGCAGCCCTATGGGAACGGGGGCCGCCAATGAGCAGTTCTTA. It yields the protein CASSPMGTGAANEQFL.

Many counts were recorded for this clonotype. The CDR3 region has the DNA TGTGCCAGTAGTACCCCCCGGGACGCCCGGCGGGTGAGCACAGATACGCAGTATTTT. It codes for CASSTPRDARRVSTDTQYF. The chain couples TRBV19 to TRBJ2-3; the D call may be TRBD1 or TRBD2 (5 bases each). Germline V gene lookup returns CDR1 LNHDA and CDR2 SQIVND (reference sequence). The V end was cut by 4 bases, the J end by 0 bases, with 23 bases between. This CDR3 is 19 amino acids long.

This clonotype was detected ten times or more. This chain joins TRBV28 and TRBJ2-1; unclear D gene. Trimming took 3 bases from V and 6 from J, leaving 12 bases between them. There are 14 residues in the CDR3. Germline CDR1 MDHEN, CDR2 SYDVKM. Here the CDR3 reads CASSLNSGSNEQFF. In nucleotides, the CDR3 is TGTGCCAGCAGTTTGAACTCTGGGTCCAATGAGCAGTTCTTC.

This clonotype showed up many times. The V gene is TRBV7-6, the J gene TRBJ2-5, with TRBD2 identical over 11 bases. Unmatched junction bases numbered 5, after V lost 5 bases and J lost 3 bases. The germline CDR1 and CDR2 sequences are SGHVS and FNYEAQ. The CDR3 has 15 amino acids. CDR3 residues: CASSTRLAGKETQYF. CDR3 coding DNA: TGTGCCAGCAGCACAAGACTAGCGGGGAAAGAGACCCAGTACTTC.

This clonotype has a count of ten or more. The chain combines TRBV6-2 or TRBV6-3 with TRBJ1-5; no clear D. V gave up 6 bases and J gave up 3 bases, with 15 bases separating them. Germline V gives CDR1 MNHEY, CDR2 SVGEGT. The CDR3 is made up of 15 amino acids. DNA for the CDR3: TGTGCCAGCAGGCATGAAGGCAGGCTCAATCAGCCCCAGCATTTT. It encodes CASRHEGRLNQPQHF.

This clonotype was observed at least ten times. V is TRBV6-6 and J is TRBJ2-7, with D perhaps matching TRBD1 (5 bases). V was shortened by 0 bases and J by 0 bases, with 18 bases between the two germline ends. The length of the CDR3 is 18 residues. Looked up from germline, CDR1 is MNHNY and CDR2 is SVGAGI (reference sequence). The CDR3 loop is CASSYSAPATENSYEQYF. CDR3 nucleotides: TGTGCCAGCAGTTACTCGGCACCCGCGACAGAGAACTCCTACGAGCAGTACTTC.

This rearrangement joins TRBV20-1 to TRBJ2-7, with D possibly matching TRBD2 (6 bases). Germline V CDR1 and CDR2: DFQATT, SNEGSKA (reference sequence). The CDR3 runs to 13 residues. Deletions cut 5 bases from V and 7 bases from J, with 18 bases between. CDR3 DNA sequence: TGCAGTGCTGAGACTAGGATCCTAGGGGAGCAGTACTTC. As protein: CSAETRILGEQYF.

This clonotype was recorded a few times. The rearrangement uses TRBV11-2 and TRBJ1-4; 10 positions match TRBD1. CDR3 length equals 13 residues. CDR1 and CDR2 from the germline V gene are SGHAT and FQNNGV. With 6 bases clipped from V and 8 bases from J, the junction kept 3 bases outside the gene matches. CDR3 bases: TGTGCCAGCAGGGGACAGGGGCGGGAAAAACTGTTTTTT. It specifies CASRGQGREKLFF.

Concerning this clonotype: The junction and the germline gene differ at one end; a read error may be behind it. The chain carries TRBV6-2 or TRBV6-3 and TRBJ2-2; maybe TRBD1 (7 bases). CDR1 MNHEY and CDR2 SVGEGT come from the germline V gene. The CDR3 has 19 residues. The CDR3 DNA sequence: TGTGCCAGCAGTCCAACCCCTTTCTTGACAGGGAGGAACACCGGGGAGCTGTCTTTT. It encodes CASSPTPFLTGRNTGELSF.

This clonotype came up a few times. The genes are TRBV29-1 and TRBJ1-2; D uncertain. Deletions cut 6 bases from V and 5 bases from J, with 19 bases between. Per the germline V gene, CDR1 is SQVTM and CDR2 is ANQGSEA. The CDR3 extends over 14 amino acids. The CDR3 sequence is CSVVGTDAGYGYTF. The CDR3 nucleotides are TGCAGCGTCGTGGGAACTGATGCGGGATATGGCTACACCTTC. The variable domain in full, with the rest retrieved from reference TRBV29-1 and TRBJ1-2, is SAVISQKPSRDICQRGTSLTIQCQVDSQVTMMFWYRQQPGQSLTLIATANQGSEATYESGFVIDKFPISRPNLTFSTLTVSNMSPEDSSIYLCSVVGTDAGYGYTFGSGTRLTVV.

This clonotype was counted only a few times. DNA of the CDR3: TGTGCCAGCAGCTTGGCAATAGCGGTCCCCTACGAGCAGTACTTC. Residues: CASSLAIAVPYEQYF. The chain combines TRBV5-6 with TRBJ2-7, with a tentative D call TRBD2 (6 bases). The V gene lost 0 bases and the J gene lost 2 bases, with 12 bases spanning the gap. This CDR3 has 15 amino acids. Germline loops: CDR1 SGHDT, CDR2 YYEEEE.

The chain employs TRBV10-3 and TRBJ2-1; maybe TRBD2 (6 bases). This CDR3 region has 16 residues. CDR1 is ENHRY, CDR2 SYGVKD, per germline. V was clipped by 0 bases and J by 1 base, with 10 bases between them. The DNA of the CDR3 is TGTGCCATCAGTGAGTCTCGCGGGATATCCTACAATGAGCAGTTCTTC. Translating gives CAISESRGISYNEQFF.

The chain uses TRBV29-1 and TRBJ2-7, with 9 bases lining up with TRBD2. The germline V gene has CDR1 SQVTM and CDR2 ANQGSEA. This CDR3 has 14 residues. With V trimmed by 6 bases and J by 3 bases, 9 bases remained unmatched. The CDR3 coding sequence is TGCAGCGTGAAAATAGCGGGAGCCCACTACGAGCAGTACTTC. This codes for CSVKIAGAHYEQYF.

V usage is TRBV28 and J usage is TRBJ2-3, with a possible D match to TRBD2 (6 bases). Trimming took 6 bases from V and 0 from J, leaving 13 bases between them. CDR1 is MDHEN, CDR2 SYDVKM, per germline. CDR3 length equals 15 residues. The CDR3 DNA reads as TGTGCCAGCAGCGACCGGGACTCCAGCACAGATACGCAGTATTTT. Translated, it gives CASSDRDSSTDTQYF. Based on the CDR3 plus reference TRBV28 and TRBJ2-3, the full variable domain is DVKVTQSSRYLVKRTGEKVFLECVQDMDHENMFWYRQDPGLGLRLIYFSYDVKMKEKGDIPEGYSVSREKKERFSLILESASTNQTSMYLCASSDRDSSTDTQYFGPGTRLTVL.

This clonotype was picked up many times. This chain links TRBV7-2 with TRBJ2-5, with 10 positions matching TRBD2. Per the germline V gene, CDR1 is SGHTA and CDR2 is FQGNSA. This CDR3 region has 14 residues. J lost 5 bases, V lost 6 bases, and 6 bases had no gene match. The DNA of the CDR3 is TGTGCCAGCAGAGCGGGAGGGTCCGAGGAGACCCAGTACTTC. The encoded protein is CASRAGGSEETQYF.

In this sample, this clonotype turned up a few times. The chain couples TRBV27 to TRBJ2-5; D gene unclear. The CDR3 covers 14 residues. The germline CDR1 and CDR2 sequences are MNHEY and SMNVEV (reference sequence). The V end lost 6 bases, the J end lost 5 bases, and 16 bases lay between the germline ends. The CDR3 region has the DNA TGTGCCAGCAGCCTCTTGGGGATTGGGGAGACCCAGTACTTC. Encoded protein: CASSLLGIGETQYF.

The chain recombines TRBV20-1 with TRBJ1-1; maybe TRBD1 (5 bases). V was clipped by 2 bases and J by 5 bases, with 9 bases between them. The V gene's germline CDR1 is DFQATT and CDR2 SNEGSKA (reference sequence). This CDR3 has 12 amino acids. The CDR3 DNA sequence: TGCAGTGCTAGACCCAGACAGACTGAAGCTTTCTTT. This codes for CSARPRQTEAFF.

This clonotype came up a few times. The CDR3 protein is CASSWRLDTEAFF. Written as DNA, the CDR3 is TGTGCCAGCAGCTGGAGACTCGACACTGAAGCTTTCTTT. This chain joins TRBV7-6 and TRBJ1-1; D is ambiguous. V was cut by 4 bases and J by 3 bases, with 9 bases left in between. Germline values: CDR1 SGHVS, CDR2 FNYEAQ. This CDR3 region has 13 residues.

This clonotype was observed many times. This chain uses TRBV5-1 with TRBJ2-1; TRBD2 agrees at 13 bases. This CDR3 contains 16 residues. Trimming at V came to 4 bases and at J to 4 bases, leaving 5 bases not matched to a gene. The germline V gene has CDR1 SGHRS and CDR2 YFSETQ. CDR3 sequence: CASSPGTSGVYNEQFF. The CDR3, as DNA: TGCGCCAGCAGCCCCGGGACTAGCGGGGTTTACAATGAGCAGTTCTTC.

This clonotype was detected only a few times. The V gene is TRBV6-2 or TRBV6-3, the J gene TRBJ1-1; no clear D gene. The CDR3 is made up of 15 amino acids. The germline gives CDR1 MNHEY, CDR2 SVGEGT. V gave up 5 bases and J gave up 2 bases, with 15 bases separating them. The CDR3 sequence is CASSLITLHNTEAFF. CDR3 nucleotide sequence: TGTGCCAGCAGTCTCATCACACTCCATAACACTGAAGCTTTCTTT.

This clonotype was detected only a few times. V and J are TRBV28 and TRBJ2-6; weak D call: TRBD2 (6 bases). V lost 3 bases to trimming and J lost 0 bases, with 12 bases between them. This CDR3 contains 17 residues. Germline assignment: CDR1 MDHEN and CDR2 SYDVKM. The CDR3 reads CASSFGGAPSGANVLTF. The CDR3 DNA reads TGTGCCAGCAGTTTTGGAGGGGCCCCCTCTGGGGCCAACGTCCTGACTTTC.

This clonotype was counted between two and nine times. This rearrangement joins TRBV29-1 to TRBJ2-5; 10 bases fit TRBD2. Losses at the gene ends were 4 bases for V and 2 bases for J; bases not matched to a gene: 1. This CDR3 is 13 amino acids long. Germline loops: CDR1 SQVTM, CDR2 ANQGSEA. The CDR3: CSVVTSGQETQYF. Here the CDR3 DNA reads TGCAGCGTTGTGACTAGCGGGCAAGAGACCCAGTACTTC.

This clonotype was counted at least ten times. The chain couples TRBV6-2 or TRBV6-3 to TRBJ1-2; D not resolved. Trimming shortened V by 4 bases and J by 8 bases, and 14 bases separated the two germline ends. CDR1 MNHEY and CDR2 SVGEGT come from the germline V gene. The CDR3 contains 13 residues. CDR3 DNA: TGTGCCAGCAGTTCCGCCTTTCTAGGAGGCTACACCTTC. It codes for CASSSAFLGGYTF.